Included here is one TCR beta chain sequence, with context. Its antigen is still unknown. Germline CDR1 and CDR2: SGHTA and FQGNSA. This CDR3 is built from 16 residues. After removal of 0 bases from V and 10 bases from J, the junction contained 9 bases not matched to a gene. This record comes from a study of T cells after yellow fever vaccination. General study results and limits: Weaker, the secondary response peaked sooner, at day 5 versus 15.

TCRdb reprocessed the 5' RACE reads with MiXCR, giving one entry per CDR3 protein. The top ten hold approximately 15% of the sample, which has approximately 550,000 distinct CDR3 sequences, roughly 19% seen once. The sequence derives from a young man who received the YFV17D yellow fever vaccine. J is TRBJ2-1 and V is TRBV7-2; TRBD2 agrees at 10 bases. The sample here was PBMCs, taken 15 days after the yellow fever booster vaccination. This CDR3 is CASSLAVGTSEGEQFF. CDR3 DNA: TGTGCCAGCAGCTTAGCCGTGGGGACTAGCGAAGGAGAGCAGTTCTTC.